These 22 T cell receptor beta chains were all obtained from the same sample, sequenced in a study of response to subunit inactivated influenza vaccine. Using its own MiXCR run on the RT-PCR reads, TCRdb lists one record per CDR3 protein. The profile shows around 520,000 distinct CDR3 sequences, over 9.5% of them singletons. This material consisted of PBMCs from blood, taken on the day of vaccination. Every receptor here comes from a man aged 45 to 65 who received an inactivated influenza vaccine.

This clonotype showed up many times. This chain connects TRBV28 to TRBJ2-3; D is unclear. Germline V gives CDR1 MDHEN, CDR2 SYDVKM. The CDR3 is 15 amino acids. The ends were cut back, 3 bases at V and 2 bases at J, with 12 bases in the middle. The CDR3 reads CASSFLRRYTDTQYF. The CDR3 coding sequence is TGTGCCAGCAGTTTTCTCCGGAGATACACAGATACGCAGTATTTT. Full variable domain (rest looked up from reference TRBV28 and TRBJ2-3): DVKVTQSSRYLVKRTGEKVFLECVQDMDHENMFWYRQDPGLGLRLIYFSYDVKMKEKGDIPEGYSVSREKKERFSLILESASTNQTSMYLCASSFLRRYTDTQYFGPGTRLTVL.

In its sample, this clonotype was seen a few times. The rearrangement uses TRBV5-1 and TRBJ1-1; TRBD1 is a possible D gene (6 bases). Trimming shortened V by 3 bases and J by 1 base, and 13 bases separated the two germline ends. This CDR3 has 15 amino acids. Germline CDR1 SGHRS, CDR2 YFSETQ. Here the CDR3 reads CASSSRGQPNTEAFF. Here the CDR3 DNA reads TGCGCCAGCAGCTCTCGAGGACAGCCGAACACTGAAGCTTTCTTT.

In its sample, this clonotype was seen a few times. The gene calls are TRBV9 and TRBJ1-3, with 8 bases fitting TRBD1. Per germline, CDR1 SGDLS and CDR2 YYNGEE. The CDR3 spans 16 residues. V lost 0 bases, J lost 2 bases, and 4 bases stayed unmatched. DNA of the CDR3: TGTGCCAGCAGCGTAGACTTCAGGGGGCCTGGAAACACCATATATTTT. This codes for CASSVDFRGPGNTIYF.

The rearrangement joins TRBV7-2 to TRBJ2-1; 12 nucleotides align to TRBD1. CDR1 and CDR2 from the germline V gene are SGHTA and FQGNSA. CDR3 length: 15 residues. Trimming took 5 bases from V and 7 from J; bases not matched to a gene: 6. CDR3 sequence (DNA): TGTGCCAGCAGCGCCGGGACAGGGGGCATGAATGAGCAGTTCTTC. It specifies CASSAGTGGMNEQFF.

In its sample, this clonotype was seen a few times. V gene TRBV6-1 combines with J gene TRBJ2-1, with 11 bases matching TRBD2. J gave up 7 bases and V 6 bases, and 14 bases lay outside the gene matches. Germline lookup yields CDR1 MNHNS and CDR2 SASEGT. CDR3 size: 17 residues. CDR3 amino acids: CASRPTSGGRLGNEQFF. DNA for the CDR3: TGTGCCAGCAGACCCACTAGCGGGGGCCGTCTCGGGAATGAGCAGTTCTTC.

This clonotype was observed a few times. V usage is TRBV5-1 and J usage is TRBJ2-1; 9 nucleotides match TRBD2. This CDR3 has 15 residues. Germline values: CDR1 SGHRS, CDR2 YFSETQ. V lost 0 bases and J lost 6; bases outside the gene matches: 4. The CDR3 loop reads CASSLVSGSINEQFF. CDR3 sequence (DNA): TGCGCCAGCAGCTTGGTTAGCGGGAGTATCAATGAGCAGTTCTTC. Supplemented by reference TRBV5-1 and TRBJ2-1, the full variable domain reads KAGVTQTPRYLIKTRGQQVTLSCSPISGHRSVSWYQQTPGQGLQFLFEYFSETQRNKGNFPGRFSGRQFSNSRSEMNVSTLELGDSALYLCASSLVSGSINEQFFGPGTRLTVL.

The table lists this clonotype with many counts. This chain connects TRBV12-3 or TRBV12-4 to TRBJ2-3; D might be TRBD2 (5 bases). Deletions cut 3 bases from V and 0 bases from J, with 10 bases between. The CDR3 consists of 15 residues. The chain's CDR3 is CASSFTRASTDTQYF. CDR3 nucleotide sequence: TGTGCCAGCAGTTTTACTAGGGCAAGCACAGATACGCAGTATTTT.

V and J are TRBV7-2 and TRBJ2-2; D unresolved. CDR1 is SGHTA and CDR2 is FQGNSA in the germline V gene. V lost 0 bases to trimming and J lost 6 bases, with 11 bases between them. This CDR3 is 15 amino acids long. The CDR3 sequence: CASSLAGFVPGELFF. Written as DNA, the CDR3 is TGTGCCAGCAGCTTAGCTGGGTTTGTACCCGGGGAGCTGTTTTTT.

The chain is built from TRBV5-1 and TRBJ2-7; the D gene could be TRBD1 or TRBD2 (6 bases each). The CDR3 is 19 amino acids. Trimming pared 2 bases from V and 4 bases from J, leaving 28 bases between. The germline gives CDR1 SGHRS, CDR2 YFSETQ. The CDR3 coding sequence is TGCGCCAGCAGCTTCCGCCCCCCGCGCCCGGGGGCGCTTCTGTACGAGCAGTACTTC. This translates into CASSFRPPRPGALLYEQYF.

The V gene is TRBV4-3, the J gene TRBJ2-1, with D possibly matching TRBD2 (6 bases). Deletions cut 0 bases from V and 3 bases from J, with 9 bases between. Germline V gene lookup returns CDR1 LGHNA and CDR2 YSLEER. The length of the CDR3 is 15 residues. The CDR3 loop reads CASSQDRLVYNEQFF. CDR3 nucleotide sequence: TGCGCCAGCAGCCAAGATCGACTAGTCTACAATGAGCAGTTCTTC.

The rearrangement joins TRBV20-1 to TRBJ2-7; D is possibly TRBD1 or TRBD2 (5 bases each). Germline V gives CDR1 DFQATT, CDR2 SNEGSKA (reference sequence). Trimming left V 8 bases short and J 5 bases short, with 13 bases between. The CDR3 is made up of 11 amino acids. The CDR3 here is CSPQMGDEQYF. The CDR3 DNA reads as TGCAGTCCCCAGATGGGGGACGAGCAGTACTTC.

This clonotype was detected only a few times. The chain has TRBV15 and TRBJ2-1, with a weak D call TRBD2 (5 bases). V was shortened by 4 bases and J by 8 bases, with 15 bases between the two germline ends. The V gene's germline CDR1 is LNHNV and CDR2 YYDKDF (reference sequence). The CDR3 runs 14 residues. DNA for the CDR3: TGTGCCACCAGCATAAGCGGTTACCTCGATGAGCAGTTCTTC. Its protein product is CATSISGYLDEQFF.

V and J are TRBV7-2 and TRBJ2-5, with D unclear. Germline loops: CDR1 SGHTA, CDR2 FQGNSA. The CDR3 consists of 12 residues. Trimming took off 3 bases at V and 4 bases at J, with 6 bases between the two ends. This chain's CDR3 is CASSFITETQYF. The CDR3, as DNA: TGTGCCAGCAGCTTTATCACAGAGACCCAGTACTTC.

The chain combines TRBV5-5 with TRBJ1-1; D call uncertain. CDR1 is SGHKS, CDR2 YYEKEE, per germline (reference sequence). This CDR3 is built from 14 residues. V was pared by 5 bases and J by 1 base, with 12 bases between. The CDR3 DNA sequence: TGTGCCAGCAGTCGCACCGCGGCGAACACTGAAGCTTTCTTT. Protein product: CASSRTAANTEAFF. Together with reference TRBV5-5 and TRBJ1-1, the CDR3 gives the full variable domain: DAGVTQSPTHLIKTRGQQVTLRCSPISGHKSVSWYQQVLGQGPQFIFQYYEKEERGRGNFPDRFSARQFPNYSSELNVNALLLGDSALYLCASSRTAANTEAFFGQGTRLTVV.

This clonotype has more than one count but fewer than ten. The chain couples TRBV27 to TRBJ1-1; 9 bases line up with TRBD1. V shed 6 bases, J shed 0 bases, and the junction held 8 bases outside the gene matches. The V gene's germline CDR1 is MNHEY and CDR2 SMNVEV (reference sequence). This CDR3 is built from 16 residues. In DNA form, the CDR3 reads TGTGCCAGCAGCCCCCCGGGACAGGGATTGAACACTGAAGCTTTCTTT. It encodes CASSPPGQGLNTEAFF.

The table lists this clonotype with many counts. The gene calls are TRBV7-2 and TRBJ1-2, with 8 bases aligning to TRBD1. Germline CDR1 is SGHTA and CDR2 is FQGNSA. This CDR3 spans 15 amino acids. The trim removed 5 bases at V and 3 bases at J, leaving 8 bases unmatched. CDR3 region: CASSQNAGQDYGYTF. The CDR3 bases are TGTGCCAGCAGCCAAAACGCGGGACAGGACTATGGCTACACCTTC.

This clonotype was detected only a few times. DNA for the CDR3: TGCGCCAGCAGCTTGGCATTGGACAGGCAAGGAGTCTATGGCTACACCTTC. Its protein product is CASSLALDRQGVYGYTF. This chain uses TRBV5-1 with TRBJ1-2; TRBD1 matches 7 bases. Germline V lookup: CDR1 SGHRS, CDR2 YFSETQ. V gave up 0 bases and J gave up 4 bases; unmatched junction bases: 12. CDR3 size: 17 residues.

The V and J genes are TRBV29-1 and TRBJ1-4; D perhaps matches TRBD1 (6 bases). The V end lost 1 base, the J end lost 6 bases, and 21 bases lay between the germline ends. CDR3 size: 17 residues. Germline CDR1 reads SQVTM; CDR2 reads ANQGSEA. The CDR3 DNA reads TGCAGCGTTGAAGTTCCCCGGCAGGGGAAAGGACATGAAAAACTGTTTTTT. Protein: CSVEVPRQGKGHEKLFF.

The chain is built from TRBV7-9 and TRBJ1-1; D is unclear. The CDR3 has 13 amino acids. Germline lookup yields CDR1 SEHNR and CDR2 FQNEAQ (reference sequence). V lost 5 bases, J lost 1 base, and 8 bases lay in between. CDR3 loop: CASSAQANTEAFF. CDR3 nucleotides: TGTGCCAGCAGCGCCCAGGCGAACACTGAAGCTTTCTTT.

This clonotype was found a few times. The chain carries TRBV7-2 and TRBJ2-7; TRBD1 might be the D (5 bases). The CDR3 contains 15 residues. Trimming removed 1 base at V and 4 bases at J, with 14 bases between. CDR1 and CDR2 (germline): SGHTA, FQGNSA. This chain's CDR3 is CASSLDQGFLYEQYF. The CDR3 nucleotides read TGTGCCAGCAGCTTAGACCAGGGATTCCTTTACGAGCAGTACTTC.

This clonotype was seen a few times. The chain links TRBV29-1 to TRBJ2-7; D might be TRBD2 (6 bases). This CDR3 is 14 amino acids long. Germline CDR1 reads SQVTM; CDR2 reads ANQGSEA. V was cut by 4 bases and J by 7 bases, with 20 bases left in between. CDR3 protein: CSVGGGIPVREQYF. CDR3 DNA sequence: TGCAGCGTTGGAGGCGGGATACCGGTGAGGGAGCAGTACTTC.

The chain employs TRBV7-9 and TRBJ2-1, with TRBD2 matching 10 bases. The CDR3 loop spans 15 amino acids. Per germline, CDR1 SEHNR and CDR2 FQNEAQ (reference sequence). With V trimmed by 5 bases and J by 6 bases, 7 bases remained unmatched. The CDR3 DNA reads TGTGCCAGCAGCGTCACTAGCGGGGCAACCAATGAGCAGTTCTTC. Protein sequence: CASSVTSGATNEQFF.